This T cell receptor beta chain came from a study of blood T cells in healthy people across ages. For the second PCR, which ran for about 6 to 11 cycles, a sample-barcoded 5' primer and a J-beta primer mix were used. Through a template-switch adaptor with 12 random nucleotides, each cDNA molecule received a tag. The yield of each sample was at least 2.5 million CDR3-containing paired-end reads. One entry per CDR3 protein, called by TCRdb with MiXCR from the 5' RACE reads. Altogether about 540,000 distinct CDR3 sequences are present, 24% being singletons, with the ten largest covering around 10%. This CDR3 has 13 residues. Trimming pared 6 bases from V and 5 bases from J, leaving 11 bases between. CDR1 is MNHNS and CDR2 is SASEGT in the germline V gene. This sample also appeared in a second study, on T cells of mothers and their children. In that study: The donor cohort consisted of three healthy Caucasian mothers and their six children. The authors found no persistent microchimeric T cell clones.

The sequenced sample was blood. The V gene is TRBV6-1, the J gene TRBJ1-3; D gene ambiguous. The clonotype was recovered from a boy younger than 18 in good health. CDR3 bases: TGTGCCAGCAGGCCTGGCCTTCGAAACACCATATATTTT. This sequence encodes CASRPGLRNTIYF.